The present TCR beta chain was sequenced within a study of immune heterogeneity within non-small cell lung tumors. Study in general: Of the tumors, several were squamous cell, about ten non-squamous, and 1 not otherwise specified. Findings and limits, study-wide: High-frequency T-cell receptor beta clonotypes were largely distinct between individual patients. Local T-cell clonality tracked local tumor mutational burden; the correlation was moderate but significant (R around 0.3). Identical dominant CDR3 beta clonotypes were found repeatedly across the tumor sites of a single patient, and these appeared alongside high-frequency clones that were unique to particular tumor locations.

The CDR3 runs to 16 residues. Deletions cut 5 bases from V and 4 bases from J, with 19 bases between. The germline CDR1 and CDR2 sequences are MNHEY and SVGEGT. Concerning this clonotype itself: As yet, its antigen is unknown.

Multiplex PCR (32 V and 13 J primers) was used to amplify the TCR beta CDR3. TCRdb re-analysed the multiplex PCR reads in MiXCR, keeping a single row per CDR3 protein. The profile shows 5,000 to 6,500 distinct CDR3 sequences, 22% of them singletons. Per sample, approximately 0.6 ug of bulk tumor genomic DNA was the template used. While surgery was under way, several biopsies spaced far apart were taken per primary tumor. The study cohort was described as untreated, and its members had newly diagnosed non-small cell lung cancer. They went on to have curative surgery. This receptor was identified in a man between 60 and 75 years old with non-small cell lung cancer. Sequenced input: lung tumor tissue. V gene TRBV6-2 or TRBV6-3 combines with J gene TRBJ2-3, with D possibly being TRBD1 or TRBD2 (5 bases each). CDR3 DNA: TGTGCCAGCAGTCCGGGGCTCCGGTTAATCGCAGATACGCAGTATTTT. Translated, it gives CASSPGLRLIADTQYF.